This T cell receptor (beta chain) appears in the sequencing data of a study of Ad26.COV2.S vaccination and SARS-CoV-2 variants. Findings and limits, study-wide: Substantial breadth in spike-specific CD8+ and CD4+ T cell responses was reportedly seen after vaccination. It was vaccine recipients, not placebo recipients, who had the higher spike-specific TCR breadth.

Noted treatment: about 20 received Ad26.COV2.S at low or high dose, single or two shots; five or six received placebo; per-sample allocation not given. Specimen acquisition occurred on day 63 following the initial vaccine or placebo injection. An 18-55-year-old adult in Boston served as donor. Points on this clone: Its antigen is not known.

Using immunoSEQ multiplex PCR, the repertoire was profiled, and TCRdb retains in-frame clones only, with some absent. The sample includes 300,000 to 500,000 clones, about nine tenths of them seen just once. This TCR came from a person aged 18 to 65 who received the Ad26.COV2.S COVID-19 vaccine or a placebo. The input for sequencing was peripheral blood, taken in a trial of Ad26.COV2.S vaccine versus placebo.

The CDR3 DNA follows: TGTGCCAGCAGCTCGGTGGCAGGGGCCTACGAGCAGTACTTC. It specifies CASSSVAGAYEQYF. V gene TRBV7-2 combines with J gene TRBJ2-7, with D maybe TRBD1 (6 bases). Trimming removed 4 bases from V and 2 bases from J, with 12 bases in between. Germline values: CDR1 SGHTA, CDR2 FQGNSA. This CDR3 comprises 14 residues.